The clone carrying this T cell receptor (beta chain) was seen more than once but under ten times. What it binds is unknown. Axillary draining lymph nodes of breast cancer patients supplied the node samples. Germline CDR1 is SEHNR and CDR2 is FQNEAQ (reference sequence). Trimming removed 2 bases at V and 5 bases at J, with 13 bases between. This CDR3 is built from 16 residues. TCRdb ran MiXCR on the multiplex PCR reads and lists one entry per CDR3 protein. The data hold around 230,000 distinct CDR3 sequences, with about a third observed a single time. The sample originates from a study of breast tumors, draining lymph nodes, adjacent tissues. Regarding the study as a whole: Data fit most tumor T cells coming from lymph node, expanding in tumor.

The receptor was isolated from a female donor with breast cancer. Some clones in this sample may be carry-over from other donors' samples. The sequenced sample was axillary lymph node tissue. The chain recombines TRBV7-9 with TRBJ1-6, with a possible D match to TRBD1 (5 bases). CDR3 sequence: CASSLTLTVNNSPLHF. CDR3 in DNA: TGTGCCAGCAGCTTAACCCTGACAGTAAATAATTCACCCCTCCACTTT.